The source of this T cell receptor (beta chain) is a study of blood T cell repertoires in COVID-19. Per the original methods: Nucleated cell counts were estimated from reference gene primer amplification. Sequenced by immunoSEQ multiplex PCR; TCRdb stores in-frame clones only, minus some. For V, J and clone size, that table is used; D and trimming come from the DNA. The table lists tens of thousands of clones, 70% to 85% of them singletons. This clone was seen a few times. This CDR3 comprises 14 residues. Per germline, CDR1 MNHEY and CDR2 SVGAGI. V shed 6 bases, J shed 4 bases, and the junction held 4 bases outside the gene matches.

The source of this sequence is a human donor with acute or convalescent COVID-19. The donor label of this sample is uncertain. The source material was peripheral blood. V and J are TRBV6-5 and TRBJ2-1; TRBD2 agrees at 9 bases. The CDR3 DNA follows: TGTGCCAGCAGGGGACTAGCCGGTTACAATGAGCAGTTCTTC. Translating gives CASRGLAGYNEQFF.